This note documents a single T cell receptor (beta chain) sequence. Its matching antigen is unknown. The V gene end was trimmed by 5 bases and the J gene end by 0 bases; junction bases not matched to a gene: 16. The CDR3 runs 20 residues. Germline CDR1 and CDR2: SGHAT and FQNNGV. The entry originates in a study of response to subunit inactivated influenza vaccine. Overall study findings and caveats: T cells newly recruited by each seasonal influenza vaccination are few, the authors suggested.

TCRdb re-analysed the RT-PCR reads in MiXCR, keeping a single row per CDR3 protein. This table has about 700,000 distinct CDR3 sequences, around 14% appearing once. This clonotype was sampled from a man aged 45-60 years who received an inactivated influenza vaccine. The sequencing used PBMCs from blood, collected around 14 days before vaccination. The gene calls are TRBV11-2 and TRBJ2-1; 10 nucleotides line up with TRBD2. Here the CDR3 DNA reads TGTGCCAGCAGCAACCCTTTAGCGGGAGGCCCCTCGAGCTCCTACAATGAGCAGTTCTTC. As protein: CASSNPLAGGPSSSYNEQFF.